Listed here is a single T cell receptor (beta chain). The CDR3 sequence is 14 residues long. CDR1 and CDR2 from the germline V gene are SGDLS and YYNGEE. V shed 3 bases, J shed 6 bases, and the junction held 7 bases outside the gene matches. Participant reports of clinical history set cohort assignment. The source of the sample is a study of blood T cell repertoires in COVID-19. The wider study: The United States, Italy and Spain provided the acute and convalescent COVID-19 samples. PBMCs, B-cell-depleted T cells, or T cells were the source of the cDNA or gDNA that made up the material.

Profiled with immunoSEQ multiplex PCR; TCRdb holds only in-frame clones, not every one. The table shows some 150,000 clones, with around 83% occurring only once. The genes are TRBV9 and TRBJ1-2; 8 bases fit TRBD1. Material: PBMCs or T cells enriched from blood (not recorded which). This receptor was identified in a woman aged 45 to 65 in a cohort exposed to, infected with or recovered from COVID-19 (not recorded which). CDR3 in amino acids: CASSARQGKDGYTF. The CDR3 region has the DNA TGTGCCAGCAGCGCCCGACAGGGGAAGGATGGCTACACCTTC.